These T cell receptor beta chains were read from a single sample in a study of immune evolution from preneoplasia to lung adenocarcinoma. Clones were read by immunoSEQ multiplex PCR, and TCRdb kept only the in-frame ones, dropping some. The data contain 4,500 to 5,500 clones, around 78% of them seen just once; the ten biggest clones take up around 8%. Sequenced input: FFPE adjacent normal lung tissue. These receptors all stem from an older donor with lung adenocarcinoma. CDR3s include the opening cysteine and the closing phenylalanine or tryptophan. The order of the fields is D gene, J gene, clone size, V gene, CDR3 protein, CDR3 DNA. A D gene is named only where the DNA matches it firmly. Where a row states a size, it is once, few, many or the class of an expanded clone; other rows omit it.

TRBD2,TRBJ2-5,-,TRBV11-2,CASSDSPKTSGRIAETQYF,TGTGCCAGCAGCGATTCCCCCAAGACTAGCGGGAGGATCGCGGAGACCCAGTACTTC
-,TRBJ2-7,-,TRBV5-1,CASSLPGLFYEQYF,TGCGCCAGCAGCTTACCGGGACTTTTCTACGAGCAGTACTTC
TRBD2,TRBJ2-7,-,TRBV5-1,CASSPAGPHYEQYF,TGCGCCAGCAGCCCAGCGGGACCCCACTACGAGCAGTACTTC
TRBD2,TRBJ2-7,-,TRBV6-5,CASSYGAGGSYEQYF,TGTGCCAGCAGTTACGGGGCGGGAGGGTCCTACGAGCAGTACTTC
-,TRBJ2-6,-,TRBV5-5,CASRSGPSASGANVLTF,TGTGCCAGCAGATCTGGACCGTCCGCCTCTGGGGCCAACGTCCTGACTTTC
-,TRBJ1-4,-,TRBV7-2,CASSGAMGARREKLFF,TGTGCCAGCAGCGGGGCGATGGGGGCGCGGCGGGAAAAACTGTTTTTT
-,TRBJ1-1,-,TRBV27,CASAHVGRGAFF,TGTGCCAGCGCCCATGTCGGCAGGGGAGCTTTCTTT
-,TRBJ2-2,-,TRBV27,CASWKSTGELFF,TGTGCCAGCTGGAAGAGCACCGGGGAGCTGTTTTTT
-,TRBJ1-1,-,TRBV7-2,CASSLGTNEAFF,TGTGCCAGCAGCTTAGGAACCAATGAAGCTTTCTTT
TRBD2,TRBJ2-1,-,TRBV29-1,CSVGLVLAGGRGEQFF,TGCAGCGTTGGTCTTGTTCTAGCGGGAGGCCGGGGTGAGCAGTTCTTC
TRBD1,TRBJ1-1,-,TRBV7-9,CASSPAGGTEAFF,TGTGCCAGCAGCCCCGCAGGGGGGACTGAAGCTTTCTTT
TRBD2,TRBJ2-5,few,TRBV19,CASSLPGTSGSVTQYF,TGTGCCAGTAGTCTTCCCGGGACTAGCGGGAGCGTGACCCAGTACTTC
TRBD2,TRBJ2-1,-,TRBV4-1,CASSQDRAGGPHNEQFF,TGCGCCAGCAGCCAAGATCGGGCGGGAGGGCCCCACAATGAGCAGTTCTTC
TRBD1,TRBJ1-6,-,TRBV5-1,CASSIGQGLNSPLHF,TGCGCCAGCAGCATCGGACAGGGCCTTAATTCACCCCTCCACTTT
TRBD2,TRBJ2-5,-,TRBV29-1,CSVALGHTSGRPQETQYF,TGCAGCGTTGCCCTGGGCCATACTAGCGGGAGGCCTCAAGAGACCCAGTACTTC
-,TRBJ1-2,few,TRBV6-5,CASSSDLANYGYTF,TGTGCCAGCAGTTCGGATTTAGCTAACTATGGCTACACCTTC
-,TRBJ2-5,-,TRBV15,CATSRDRDVETQYF,TGTGCCACCAGCAGAGACAGGGATGTCGAGACCCAGTACTTC
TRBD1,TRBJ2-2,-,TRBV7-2,CASSLSISGQGSTGELFF,TGTGCCAGCAGCCTTAGTATTTCAGGACAGGGGAGCACCGGGGAGCTGTTTTTT
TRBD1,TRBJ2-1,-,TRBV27,CASRRTGENEQFF,TGTGCCAGCAGAAGGACAGGGGAGAATGAGCAGTTCTTC
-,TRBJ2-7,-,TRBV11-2,CASSPTQVIYEQYF,TGTGCCAGCAGCCCGACCCAAGTCATCTACGAGCAGTACTTC
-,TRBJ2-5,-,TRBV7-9,CASSSTGFGETQYF,TGTGCCAGCAGTTCTACAGGGTTTGGGGAGACCCAGTACTTC
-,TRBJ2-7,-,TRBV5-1,CASSPFGRPYEQYF,TGCGCCAGCAGCCCCTTCGGGCGTCCCTACGAGCAGTACTTC
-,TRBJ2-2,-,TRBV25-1,CATLSGELFF,TGTGCCACGCTTTCCGGGGAGCTGTTTTTT
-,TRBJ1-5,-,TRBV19,CASSIGPSSNQPQHF,TGTGCCAGTAGTATAGGCCCCAGCAGTAATCAGCCCCAGCATTTT
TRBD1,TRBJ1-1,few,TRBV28,CASKPGQAEAFF,TGTGCCAGCAAACCGGGACAGGCTGAAGCTTTCTTT
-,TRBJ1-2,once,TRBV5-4,CASSLDTLALSRQTGGYTF,TGTGCCAGCAGCTTGGACACCTTGGCGTTGTCGCGACAAACAGGCGGCTACACCTTC
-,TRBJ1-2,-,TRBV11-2,CASSPHGGMFGYTF,TGTGCCAGCAGCCCCCATGGGGGTATGTTTGGCTACACCTTC
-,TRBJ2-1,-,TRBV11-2,CASSLAGAGNEQFF,TGTGCCAGCAGCTTAGCGGGAGCAGGGAATGAGCAGTTCTTC
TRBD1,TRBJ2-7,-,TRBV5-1,CASSLGLRQGRGEQYF,TGCGCCAGCAGCTTGGGACTCAGACAGGGGCGAGGCGAGCAGTACTTC
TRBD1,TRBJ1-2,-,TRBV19,CASSAPGQRIGYTF,TGTGCCAGTAGTGCACCGGGACAGCGAATTGGCTACACCTTC
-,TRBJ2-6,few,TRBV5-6,CASSGDGANVLTF,TGTGCCAGCAGCGGTGACGGGGCCAACGTCCTGACTTTC
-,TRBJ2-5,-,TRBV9,CASSVEWGETQYF,TGTGCCAGCAGCGTGGAATGGGGGGAGACCCAGTACTTC
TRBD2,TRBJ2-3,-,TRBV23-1,CASSRAGVVSSTDTQYF,TGCGCCAGCAGTAGGGCGGGAGTCGTTTCTAGCACAGATACGCAGTATTTT
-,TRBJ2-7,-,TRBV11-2,CASSLEPGATGQYF,TGTGCCAGCAGCTTAGAACCGGGGGCAACCGGGCAGTACTTC
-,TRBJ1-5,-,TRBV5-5,CASSFSDNQPQHF,TGTGCCAGCAGCTTTTCAGACAATCAGCCCCAGCATTTT
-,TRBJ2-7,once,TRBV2,CASSERGYEQYF,TGTGCCAGCAGTGAACGGGGGTACGAGCAGTACTTC
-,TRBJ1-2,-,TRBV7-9,CASSVSEERGYTF,TGTGCCAGCAGCGTATCAGAGGAGCGCGGCTACACCTTC
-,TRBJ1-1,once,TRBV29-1,CSVKEGNMNTEAFF,TGCAGCGTTAAAGAGGGGAACATGAACACTGAAGCCTTCTTT
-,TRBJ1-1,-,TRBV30,CAWRVKGMNTEAFF,TGTGCCTGGAGGGTTAAGGGGATGAACACTGAAGCTTTCTTT
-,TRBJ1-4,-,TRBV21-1,CASNQLGRGLRLVEKLFF,TGTGCCAGCAACCAATTGGGCAGGGGCCTTCGACTGGTTGAAAAACTGTTTTTT
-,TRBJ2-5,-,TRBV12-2,CASRFFFWETQYF,TGTGCAAGTCGCTTCTTTTTTTGGGAGACCCAGTACTTC
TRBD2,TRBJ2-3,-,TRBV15,CATSRGGRGGSTDTQYF,TGTGCCACCAGCAGAGGCGGGAGGGGAGGGTCCACAGATACGCAGTATTTT
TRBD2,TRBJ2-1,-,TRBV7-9,CASSLQLAGVNEQFF,TGTGCCAGCAGCTTACAGCTAGCGGGAGTCAATGAGCAGTTCTTC
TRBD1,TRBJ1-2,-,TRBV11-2,CASSPQGVGYGYTF,TGTGCCAGCAGCCCTCAGGGGGTGGGCTATGGCTACACCTTC
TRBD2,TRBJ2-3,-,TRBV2,CASSASGRTDTQYF,TGTGCCAGCAGTGCTAGCGGGAGAACAGATACGCAGTATTTT
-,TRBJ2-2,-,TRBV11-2,CASSQVVSGELFF,TGTGCCAGCAGCCAGGTAGTGTCCGGGGAGCTGTTTTTT
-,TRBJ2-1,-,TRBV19,CASSIDYGGRSNEQFF,TGTGCCAGTAGTATAGATTATGGGGGGCGGTCGAATGAGCAGTTCTTC
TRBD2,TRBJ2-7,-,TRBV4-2,CASSQDGPSGRNEQYF,TGTGCCAGCAGCCAAGACGGACCTAGCGGGCGAAACGAGCAGTACTTC
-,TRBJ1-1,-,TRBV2,CASGGTGANTEAFF,TGTGCCAGCGGGGGCACAGGCGCGAACACTGAAGCTTTCTTT
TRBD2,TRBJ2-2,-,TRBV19,CASKLGGLAAGELFF,TGTGCCAGTAAATTAGGGGGACTAGCGGCCGGGGAGCTGTTTTTT